This entry features one TCR beta chain sequence. Deletions cut 1 base from V and 9 bases from J, with 15 bases between. From germline, CDR1 is LNHNV and CDR2 YYDKDF (reference sequence). The CDR3 covers 14 residues. Per the authors' pipeline: Reference gene primer amplification gave estimated nucleated cell counts. TCRdb's copy holds only in-frame clones and misses some; the assay was immunoSEQ multiplex PCR. Clone size and V and J calls were adopted from that table, with D and trimming inferred from the DNA. The sample yields about 280,000 clones, approximately 89% seen once. Those enrolled in Seattle joined during active infection and were followed longitudinally afterward. This sample is part of a study of blood T cell repertoires in COVID-19. As for the study in general: Acute-phase and convalescent COVID-19 samples originated in the United States, Italy and Spain.

The receptor comes from a woman aged 25 to 39 with COVID-19, enrolled during active disease. Sequenced input: peripheral blood. The chain combines TRBV15 with TRBJ1-2; no definite D call. DNA of the CDR3: TGTGCCACCAGCAGAGGGCGGTCTGGGAGAAGCTACACCTTC. Translated: CATSRGRSGRSYTF.